What follows describes a single T cell receptor beta chain. Its antigen remains unidentified. Germline V gives CDR1 SGDLS, CDR2 YYNGEE. After removal of 0 bases from V and 3 bases from J, the junction contained 3 bases not matched to a gene. The CDR3 has 14 amino acids. This record belongs to a study of OX40 agonist ivuxolimab in advanced cancers. General observations from the study: The study did not work out the antigen specificity of the expanded peripheral T cells.

The assay was immunoSEQ multiplex PCR, and TCRdb's table has in-frame clones only and misses some. The sample holds roughly 71,000 clones; around 80% are singletons and the top ten take roughly 1.6%. The specimen comprised CD4+ or CD8+ T cells sorted from blood, sampled in a trial of the OX40 agonist ivuxolimab. The gene calls are TRBV9 and TRBJ2-7; 7 bases fit TRBD1. The sequence came from an adult with an advanced solid tumor such as melanoma, head and neck, liver or kidney cancer. The CDR3 loop reads CASSVEGGFYEQYF. DNA of the CDR3: TGTGCCAGCAGCGTAGAAGGGGGCTTCTACGAGCAGTACTTC.